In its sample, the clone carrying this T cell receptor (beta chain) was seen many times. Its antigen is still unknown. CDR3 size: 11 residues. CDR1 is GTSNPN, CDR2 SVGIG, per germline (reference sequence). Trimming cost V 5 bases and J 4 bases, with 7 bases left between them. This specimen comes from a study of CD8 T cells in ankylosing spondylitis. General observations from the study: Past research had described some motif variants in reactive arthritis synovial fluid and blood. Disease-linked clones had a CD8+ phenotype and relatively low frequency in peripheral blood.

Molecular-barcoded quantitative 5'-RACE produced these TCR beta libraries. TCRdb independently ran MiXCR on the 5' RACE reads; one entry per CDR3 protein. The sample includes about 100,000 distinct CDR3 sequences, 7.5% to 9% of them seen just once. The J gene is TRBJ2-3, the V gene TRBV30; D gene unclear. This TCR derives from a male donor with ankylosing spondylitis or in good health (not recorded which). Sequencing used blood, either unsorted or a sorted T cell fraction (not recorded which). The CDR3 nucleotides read TGTGCCTGGGAAGTAGCAGATACGCAGTATTTT. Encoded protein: CAWEVADTQYF.